This T cell receptor beta chain comes out of a study of blood T cell repertoires in COVID-19. Across the study: From the United States, Italy and Spain came samples of acute and convalescent COVID-19. Sources were T cells, B-cell-depleted T cells, or PBMCs; the material itself was cDNA or gDNA.

Per the original data handling: Amplified reference gene primers provided the basis for estimating nucleated cell counts. Clones were read by immunoSEQ multiplex PCR, and TCRdb kept only the in-frame ones, dropping some. V and J calls and clone size are copied from that table; D and trimming were computed from the DNA. The sample carries around 300,000 clones, around 87% recorded once. The sequencing input was peripheral blood. The TCR comes from a man in his fifties with active or convalescent COVID-19.

The CDR3 coding sequence is TGTGCCAGTATCCCCGGGACAGGGGAGACTAACACCGGGGAGCTGTTTTTT. It codes for CASIPGTGETNTGELFF. The genes are TRBV19 and TRBJ2-2; 10 bases agree with TRBD1. The trim removed 7 bases at V and 2 bases at J, leaving 10 bases unmatched. Per germline, CDR1 LNHDA and CDR2 SQIVND (reference sequence). The CDR3 spans 17 residues.